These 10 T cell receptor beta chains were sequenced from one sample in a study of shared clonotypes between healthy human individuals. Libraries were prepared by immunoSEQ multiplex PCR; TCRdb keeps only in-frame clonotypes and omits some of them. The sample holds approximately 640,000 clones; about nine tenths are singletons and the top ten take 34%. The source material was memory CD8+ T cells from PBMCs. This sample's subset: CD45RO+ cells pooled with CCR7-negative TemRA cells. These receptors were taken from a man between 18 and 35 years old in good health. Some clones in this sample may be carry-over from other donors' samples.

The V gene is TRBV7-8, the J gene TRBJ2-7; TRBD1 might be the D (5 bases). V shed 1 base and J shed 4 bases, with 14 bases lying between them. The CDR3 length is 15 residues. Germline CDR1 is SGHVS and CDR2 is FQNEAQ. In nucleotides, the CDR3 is TGTGCCAGCAGCTTAGAGGGGATTCTAATTTACGAGCAGTACTTC. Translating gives CASSLEGILIYEQYF.

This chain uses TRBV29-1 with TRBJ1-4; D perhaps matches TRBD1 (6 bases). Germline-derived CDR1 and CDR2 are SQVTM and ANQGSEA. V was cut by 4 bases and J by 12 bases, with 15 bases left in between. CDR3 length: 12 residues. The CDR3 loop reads CSVVGTSGELFF. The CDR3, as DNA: TGCAGCGTTGTGGGTACATCAGGGGAACTGTTTTTT.

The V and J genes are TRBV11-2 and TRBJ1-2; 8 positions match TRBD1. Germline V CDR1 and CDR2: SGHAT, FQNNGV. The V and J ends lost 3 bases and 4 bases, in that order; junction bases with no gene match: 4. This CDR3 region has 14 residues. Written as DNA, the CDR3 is TGTGCCAGCAGCTTTCAGGGGGCAGGCTATGGCTACACCTTC. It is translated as CASSFQGAGYGYTF. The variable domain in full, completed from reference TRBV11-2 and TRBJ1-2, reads EAGVAQSPRYKIIEKRQSVAFWCNPISGHATLYWYQQILGQGPKLLIQFQNNGVVDDSQLPKDRFSAERLKGVDSTLKIQPAKLEDSAVYLCASSFQGAGYGYTFGSGTRLTVV.

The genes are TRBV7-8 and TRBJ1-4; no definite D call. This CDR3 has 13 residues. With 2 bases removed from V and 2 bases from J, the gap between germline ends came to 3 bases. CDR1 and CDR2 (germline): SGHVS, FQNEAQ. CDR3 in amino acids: CASSLWTNEKLFF. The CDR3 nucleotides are TGTGCCAGCAGCTTATGGACTAATGAAAAACTGTTTTTT.

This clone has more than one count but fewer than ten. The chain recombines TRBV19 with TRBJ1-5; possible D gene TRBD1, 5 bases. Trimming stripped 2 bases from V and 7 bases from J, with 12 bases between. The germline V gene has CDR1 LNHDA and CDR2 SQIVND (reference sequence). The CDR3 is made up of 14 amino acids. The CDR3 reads CASSIRGVGQPQHF. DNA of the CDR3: TGTGCCAGTAGTATAAGGGGCGTCGGGCAGCCCCAGCATTTT.

The CDR3 DNA sequence: TGTGCCAGCAGCTCCCGACTAGGCCGATACAATGAGCAGTTCTTC. Translated, it gives CASSSRLGRYNEQFF. The V gene is TRBV13, the J gene TRBJ2-1, with a tentative D call TRBD2 (6 bases). Germline lookup yields CDR1 PRHDT and CDR2 FYEKMQ (reference sequence). The CDR3 length is 15 residues. V was shortened by 4 bases and J by 4 bases, with 14 bases between the two germline ends.

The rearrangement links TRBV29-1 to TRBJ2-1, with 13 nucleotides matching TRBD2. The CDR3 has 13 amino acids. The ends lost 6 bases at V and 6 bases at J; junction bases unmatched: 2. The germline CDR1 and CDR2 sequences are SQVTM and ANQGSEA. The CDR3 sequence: CSVRTSGSNEQFF. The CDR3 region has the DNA TGCAGCGTCAGGACTAGCGGGAGCAATGAGCAGTTCTTC.

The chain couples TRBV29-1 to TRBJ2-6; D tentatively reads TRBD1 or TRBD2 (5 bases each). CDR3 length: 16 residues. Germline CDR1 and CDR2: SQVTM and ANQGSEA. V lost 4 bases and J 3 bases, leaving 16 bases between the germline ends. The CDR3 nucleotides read TGCAGCGTTGTTCGGGACCCCGCTTATGGGGCCAACGTCCTGACTTTC. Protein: CSVVRDPAYGANVLTF.

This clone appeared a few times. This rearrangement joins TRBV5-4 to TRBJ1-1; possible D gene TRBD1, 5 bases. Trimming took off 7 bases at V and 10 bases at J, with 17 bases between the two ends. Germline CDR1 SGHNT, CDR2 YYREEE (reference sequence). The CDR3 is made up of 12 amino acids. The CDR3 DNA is TGTGCCAGCGGACAAGGCGGGGGTTCAGCTTTCTTT. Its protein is CASGQGGGSAFF.

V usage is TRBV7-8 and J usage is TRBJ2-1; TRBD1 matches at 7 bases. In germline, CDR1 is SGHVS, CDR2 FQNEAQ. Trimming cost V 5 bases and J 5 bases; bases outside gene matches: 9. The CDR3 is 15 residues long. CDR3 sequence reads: CASSARQGLNNEQFF. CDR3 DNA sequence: TGTGCCAGCAGCGCCCGACAGGGCTTGAACAATGAGCAGTTCTTC.